The 17 T cell receptor beta chains in this list originate from one sample, sequenced in a study of radiotherapy plus CTLA-4 blockade in lung cancer. Profiled with immunoSEQ multiplex PCR; TCRdb holds only in-frame clones, not every one. The sample includes 85,000 to 90,000 clones, about two thirds of them seen just once. The material sequenced was peripheral blood, taken from a patient treated with radiotherapy plus ipilimumab. The receptors here all came from a human donor with non-small cell lung cancer that progressed on radiotherapy plus ipilimumab.

This clone has just one count. In nucleotides, the CDR3 is TGTGCCAGCAGCTTAGAAAGCGGGGCCTCCACAGATACGCAGTATTTT. It yields the protein CASSLESGASTDTQYF. This chain uses TRBV11-2 with TRBJ2-3, with 7 bases fitting TRBD2. The germline V gene encodes CDR1 SGHAT and CDR2 FQNNGV. Unmatched junction bases numbered 5, after V lost 0 bases and J lost 2 bases. There are 16 residues in the CDR3.

This clone was seen a few times. This rearrangement joins TRBV11-1 to TRBJ2-1; unclear D gene. CDR1 and CDR2 from the germline V gene are SGHAT and FQDESV (reference sequence). This CDR3 comprises 12 residues. V lost 1 base and J 7 bases, leaving 5 bases between the germline ends. The CDR3 bases are TGTGCCAGCAGCTTAGGAAGAAATGAGCAGTTCTTC. Amino acid sequence: CASSLGRNEQFF.

The rearrangement uses TRBV6-5 and TRBJ1-6, with 7 bases identical to TRBD1. With 6 bases clipped from V and 10 bases from J, the junction kept 9 bases outside the gene matches. CDR3 length: 14 amino acids. CDR1 is MNHEY, CDR2 SVGAGI, per germline. The CDR3 reads CASSRDSSISPLHF. The CDR3 DNA reads TGTGCCAGCAGCCGGGACAGCTCCATATCACCCCTCCACTTT.

This clone came up a few times. The rearrangement joins TRBV4-3 to TRBJ2-2; D ambiguous. Between the trimmed V and J ends, which lost 1 base and 1 base, there was a span of 7 bases. The CDR3 has 15 residues. The germline V gene encodes CDR1 LGHNA and CDR2 YSLEER. The CDR3 protein is CASSQVEVNTGELFF. CDR3 in DNA: TGCGCCAGCAGCCAAGTCGAAGTGAACACCGGGGAGCTGTTTTTT.

The chain carries TRBV19 and TRBJ2-7; a possible D gene is TRBD2 (5 bases). Trimming removed 2 bases at V and 7 bases at J, with 9 bases between. CDR1 LNHDA and CDR2 SQIVND come from the germline V gene (reference sequence). The CDR3 has 12 amino acids. CDR3 sequence reads: CASSIPGKEQYF. In DNA, the CDR3 is TGTGCCAGTAGTATACCCGGGAAGGAGCAGTACTTC.

The chain joins TRBV10-3 to TRBJ2-2, with TRBD2 as a possible D gene (5 bases). Germline CDR1 reads ENHRY; CDR2 reads SYGVKD. Trimming pared 2 bases from V and 0 bases from J, leaving 16 bases between. There are 18 residues in the CDR3. DNA for the CDR3: TGTGCCATCAGTGAGCCGGGTAGCGTACAGACGAACACCGGGGAGCTGTTTTTT. Translated: CAISEPGSVQTNTGELFF.

The chain combines TRBV15 with TRBJ2-7; D may be TRBD2 (5 bases). V shed 0 bases and J shed 0 bases, with 6 bases lying between them. The CDR3 is 14 residues long. The V gene's germline CDR1 is LNHNV and CDR2 YYDKDF (reference sequence). CDR3 region: CATSRDSGSYEQYF. CDR3 DNA: TGTGCCACCAGCAGAGACAGCGGCTCCTACGAGCAGTACTTC.

The chain employs TRBV5-1 and TRBJ2-1; no reliable D call. V was clipped by 0 bases and J by 7 bases, with 8 bases between them. Germline assignment: CDR1 SGHRS and CDR2 YFSETQ. This CDR3 contains 13 residues. CDR3 loop: CASSLEYRNEQFF. CDR3 in DNA: TGCGCCAGCAGCTTGGAATATAGGAATGAGCAGTTCTTC. The full variable domain, completed using reference TRBV5-1 and TRBJ2-1, is KAGVTQTPRYLIKTRGQQVTLSCSPISGHRSVSWYQQTPGQGLQFLFEYFSETQRNKGNFPGRFSGRQFSNSRSEMNVSTLELGDSALYLCASSLEYRNEQFFGPGTRLTVL.

The V call is TRBV6-5, the J call TRBJ1-1, with D uncertain. The germline CDR1 and CDR2 sequences are MNHEY and SVGAGI. V lost 5 bases and J lost 0, with 7 bases in between. The CDR3 consists of 13 residues. CDR3 amino acids: CASSIALNTEAFF. The CDR3 DNA reads TGTGCCAGCAGTATAGCCTTGAACACTGAAGCTTTCTTT.

CDR3 coding DNA: TGTGCCAGCAGCGCACTAGCGGGCCTTACCGGGGAGCTGTTTTTT. It is translated as CASSALAGLTGELFF. The gene calls are TRBV11-3 and TRBJ2-2, with TRBD2 identical over 9 bases. Looked up from germline, CDR1 is SGHNT and CDR2 is YENEEA. The CDR3 length is 15 residues. With 5 bases clipped from V and 5 bases from J, the junction kept 6 bases outside the gene matches.

J is TRBJ2-3 and V is TRBV19; the D is unclear. The V gene lost 3 bases and the J gene lost 0 bases, with 7 bases spanning the gap. The germline V gene has CDR1 LNHDA and CDR2 SQIVND (reference sequence). This CDR3 is 14 amino acids long. CDR3 amino acids: CASSIDGSTDTQYF. CDR3 DNA: TGTGCCAGTAGTATCGACGGTAGCACAGATACGCAGTATTTT.

This rearrangement joins TRBV29-1 to TRBJ1-1; tentative D call: TRBD1 (6 bases). CDR1 is SQVTM, CDR2 ANQGSEA, per germline. The CDR3 is 15 amino acids. Trimming cost V 0 bases and J 5 bases, with 16 bases left between them. The CDR3 DNA reads as TGCAGCGTTGAAGACATTAGGGGGGAGAGGACTGAAGCTTTCTTT. Translation: CSVEDIRGERTEAFF.

The chain recombines TRBV5-4 with TRBJ2-5, with TRBD1 identical over 7 bases. The germline gives CDR1 SGHNT, CDR2 YYREEE (reference sequence). The junction had 5 bases not matched to a gene; V was cut back by 1 base and J by 2 bases. This CDR3 comprises 15 residues. CDR3 protein: CASSLSSGGQETQYF. CDR3 DNA: TGTGCCAGCAGCTTGAGTTCAGGGGGACAAGAGACCCAGTACTTC.

This chain connects TRBV7-8 to TRBJ1-4; 7 positions match TRBD1. The CDR3 totals 15 residues. The germline gives CDR1 SGHVS, CDR2 FQNEAQ. V shed 5 bases and J 5 bases; nucleotides not matched to a gene: 8. The CDR3 DNA follows: TGTGCCAGCAGCGCCCGGACAGGCCCCAATGAAAAACTGTTTTTT. This codes for CASSARTGPNEKLFF. The entire variable domain, with the rest obtained from reference TRBV7-8 and TRBJ1-4, is as follows: GAGVSQSPRYKVAKRGQDVALRCDPISGHVSLFWYQQALGQGPEFLTYFQNEAQLDKSGLPSDRFFAERPEGSVSTLKIQRTQQEDSAVYLCASSARTGPNEKLFFGSGTQLSVL.

The CDR3 reads CASSLDGQATGELFF. The CDR3 region has the DNA TGCGCCAGCAGCTTGGATGGACAGGCGACCGGGGAGCTGTTTTTT. V and J are TRBV5-1 and TRBJ2-2, with 7 bases that match TRBD1. This CDR3 is 15 amino acids long. Germline V gene sequence: CDR1 SGHRS, CDR2 YFSETQ. The junction had 4 bases not matched to a gene; V was cut back by 0 bases and J by 5 bases.

The V call is TRBV5-4, the J call TRBJ2-1, with D perhaps being TRBD1 or TRBD2 (6 bases each). From germline, CDR1 is SGHNT and CDR2 YYREEE (reference sequence). This CDR3 comprises 16 residues. Trimming removed 0 bases at V and 5 bases at J, with 15 bases between. The CDR3 bases are TGTGCCAGCAGCTTGGAAGGGGGAGGAGGAGACAATGAGCAGTTCTTC. Translation gives CASSLEGGGGDNEQFF.

The chain links TRBV5-5 to TRBJ2-5; D not resolved. With 5 bases removed from V and 4 bases from J, the gap between germline ends came to 12 bases. Germline CDR1 SGHKS, CDR2 YYEKEE (reference sequence). The CDR3 runs to 13 residues. The CDR3 loop reads CASSLPGSETQYF. CDR3 in DNA: TGTGCCAGCAGTTTACCGGGTTCAGAGACCCAGTACTTC.